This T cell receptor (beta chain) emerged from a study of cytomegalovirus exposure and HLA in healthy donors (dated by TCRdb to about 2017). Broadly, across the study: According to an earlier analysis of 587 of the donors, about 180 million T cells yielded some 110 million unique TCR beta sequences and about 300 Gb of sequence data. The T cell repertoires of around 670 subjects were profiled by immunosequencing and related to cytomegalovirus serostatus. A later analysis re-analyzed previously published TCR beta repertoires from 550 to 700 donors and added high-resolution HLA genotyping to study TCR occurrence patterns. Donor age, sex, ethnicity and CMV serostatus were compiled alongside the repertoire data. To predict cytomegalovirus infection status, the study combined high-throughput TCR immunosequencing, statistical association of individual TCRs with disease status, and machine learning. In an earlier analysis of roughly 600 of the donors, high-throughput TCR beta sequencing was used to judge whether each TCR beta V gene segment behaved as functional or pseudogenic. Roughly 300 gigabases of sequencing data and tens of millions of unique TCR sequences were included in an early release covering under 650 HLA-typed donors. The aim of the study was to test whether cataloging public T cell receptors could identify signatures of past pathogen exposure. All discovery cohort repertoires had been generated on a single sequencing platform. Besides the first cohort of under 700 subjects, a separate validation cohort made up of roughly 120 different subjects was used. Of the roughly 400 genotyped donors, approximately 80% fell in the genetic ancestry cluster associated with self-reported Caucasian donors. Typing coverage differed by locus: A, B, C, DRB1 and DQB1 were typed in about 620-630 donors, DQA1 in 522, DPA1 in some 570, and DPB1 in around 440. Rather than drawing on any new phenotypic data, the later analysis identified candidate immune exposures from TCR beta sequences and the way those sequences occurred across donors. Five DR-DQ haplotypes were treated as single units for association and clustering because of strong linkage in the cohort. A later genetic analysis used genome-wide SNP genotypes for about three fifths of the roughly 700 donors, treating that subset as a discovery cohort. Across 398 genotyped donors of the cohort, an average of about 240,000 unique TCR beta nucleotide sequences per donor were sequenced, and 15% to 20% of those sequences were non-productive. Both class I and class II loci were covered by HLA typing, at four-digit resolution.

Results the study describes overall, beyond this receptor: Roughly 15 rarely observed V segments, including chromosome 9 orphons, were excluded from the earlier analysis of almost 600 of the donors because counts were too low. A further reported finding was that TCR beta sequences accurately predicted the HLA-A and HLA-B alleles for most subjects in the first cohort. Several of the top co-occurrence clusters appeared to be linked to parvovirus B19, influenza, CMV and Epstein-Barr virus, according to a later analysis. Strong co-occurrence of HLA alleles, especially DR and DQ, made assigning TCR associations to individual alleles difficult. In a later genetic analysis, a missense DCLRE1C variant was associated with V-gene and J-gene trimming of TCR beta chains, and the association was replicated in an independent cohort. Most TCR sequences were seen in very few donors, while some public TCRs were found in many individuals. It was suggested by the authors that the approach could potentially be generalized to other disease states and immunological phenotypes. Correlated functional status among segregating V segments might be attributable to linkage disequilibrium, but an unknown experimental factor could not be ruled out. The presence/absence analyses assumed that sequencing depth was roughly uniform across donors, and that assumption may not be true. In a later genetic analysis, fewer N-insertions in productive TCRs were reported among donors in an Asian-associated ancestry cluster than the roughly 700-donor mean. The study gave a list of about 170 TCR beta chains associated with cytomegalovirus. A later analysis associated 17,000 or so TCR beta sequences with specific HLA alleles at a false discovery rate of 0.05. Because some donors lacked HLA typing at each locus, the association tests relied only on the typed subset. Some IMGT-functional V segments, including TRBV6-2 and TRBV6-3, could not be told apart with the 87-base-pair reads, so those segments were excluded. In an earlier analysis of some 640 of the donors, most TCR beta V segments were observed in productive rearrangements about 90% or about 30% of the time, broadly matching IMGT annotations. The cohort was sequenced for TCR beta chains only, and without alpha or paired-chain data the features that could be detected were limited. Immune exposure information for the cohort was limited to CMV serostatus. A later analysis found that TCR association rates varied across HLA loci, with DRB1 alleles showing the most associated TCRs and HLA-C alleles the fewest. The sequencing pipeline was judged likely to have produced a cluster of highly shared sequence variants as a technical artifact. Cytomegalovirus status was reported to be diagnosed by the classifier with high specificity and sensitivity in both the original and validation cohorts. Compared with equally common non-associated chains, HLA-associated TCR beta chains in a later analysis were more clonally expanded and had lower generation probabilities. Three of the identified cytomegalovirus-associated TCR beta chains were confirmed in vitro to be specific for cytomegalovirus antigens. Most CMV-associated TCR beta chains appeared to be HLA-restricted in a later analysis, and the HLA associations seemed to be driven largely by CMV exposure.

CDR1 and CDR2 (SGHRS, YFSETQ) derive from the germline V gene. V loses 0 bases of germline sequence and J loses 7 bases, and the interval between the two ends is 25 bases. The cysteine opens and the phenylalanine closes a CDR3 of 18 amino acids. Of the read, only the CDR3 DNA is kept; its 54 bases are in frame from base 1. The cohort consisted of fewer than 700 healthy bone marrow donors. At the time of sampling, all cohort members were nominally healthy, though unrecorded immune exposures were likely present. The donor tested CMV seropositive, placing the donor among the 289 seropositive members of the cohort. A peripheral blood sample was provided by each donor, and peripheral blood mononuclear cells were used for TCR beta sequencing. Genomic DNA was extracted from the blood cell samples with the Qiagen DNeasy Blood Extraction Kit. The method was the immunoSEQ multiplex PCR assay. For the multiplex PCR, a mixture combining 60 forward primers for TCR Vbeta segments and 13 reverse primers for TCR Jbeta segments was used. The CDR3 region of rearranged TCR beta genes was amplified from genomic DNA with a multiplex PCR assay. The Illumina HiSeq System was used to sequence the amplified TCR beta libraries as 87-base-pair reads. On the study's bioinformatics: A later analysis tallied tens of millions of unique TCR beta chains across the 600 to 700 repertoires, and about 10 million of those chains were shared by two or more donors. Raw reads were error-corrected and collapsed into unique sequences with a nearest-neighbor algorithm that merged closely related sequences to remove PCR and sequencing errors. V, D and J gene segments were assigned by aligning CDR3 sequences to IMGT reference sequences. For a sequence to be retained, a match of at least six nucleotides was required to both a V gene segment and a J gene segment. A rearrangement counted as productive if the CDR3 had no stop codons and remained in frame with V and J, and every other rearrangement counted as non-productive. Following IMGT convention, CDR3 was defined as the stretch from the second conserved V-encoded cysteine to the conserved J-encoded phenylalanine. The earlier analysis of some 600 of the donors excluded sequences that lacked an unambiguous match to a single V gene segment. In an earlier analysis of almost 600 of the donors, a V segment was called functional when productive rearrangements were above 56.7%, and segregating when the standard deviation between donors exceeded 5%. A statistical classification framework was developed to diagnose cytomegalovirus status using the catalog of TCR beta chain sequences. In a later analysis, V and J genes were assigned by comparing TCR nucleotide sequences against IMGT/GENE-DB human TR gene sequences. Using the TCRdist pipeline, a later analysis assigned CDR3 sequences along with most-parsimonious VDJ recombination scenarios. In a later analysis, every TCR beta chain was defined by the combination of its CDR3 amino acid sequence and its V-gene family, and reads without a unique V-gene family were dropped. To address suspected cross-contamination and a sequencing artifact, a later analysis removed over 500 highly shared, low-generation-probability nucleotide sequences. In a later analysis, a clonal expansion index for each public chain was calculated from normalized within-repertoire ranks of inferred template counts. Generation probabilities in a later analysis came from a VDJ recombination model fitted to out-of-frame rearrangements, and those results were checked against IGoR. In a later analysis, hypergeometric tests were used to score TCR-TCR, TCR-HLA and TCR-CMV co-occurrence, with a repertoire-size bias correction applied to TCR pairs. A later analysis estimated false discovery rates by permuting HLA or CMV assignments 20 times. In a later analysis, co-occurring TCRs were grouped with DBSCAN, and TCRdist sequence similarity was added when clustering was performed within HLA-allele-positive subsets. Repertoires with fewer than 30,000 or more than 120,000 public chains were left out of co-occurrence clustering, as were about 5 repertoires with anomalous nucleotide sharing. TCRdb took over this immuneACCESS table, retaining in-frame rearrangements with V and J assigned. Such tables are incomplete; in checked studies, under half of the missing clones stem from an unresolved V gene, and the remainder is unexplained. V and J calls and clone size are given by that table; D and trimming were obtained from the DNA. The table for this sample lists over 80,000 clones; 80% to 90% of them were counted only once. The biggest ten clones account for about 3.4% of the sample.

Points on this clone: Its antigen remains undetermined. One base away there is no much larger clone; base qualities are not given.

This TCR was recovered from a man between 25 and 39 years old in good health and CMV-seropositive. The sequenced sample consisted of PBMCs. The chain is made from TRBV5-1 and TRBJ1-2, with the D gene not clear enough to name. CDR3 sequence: CASSLASLSPTVSGGYTF. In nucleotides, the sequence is TGCGCCAGCAGCTTGGCTTCGTTGTCGCCCACAGTCTCTGGTGGCTACACCTTC.